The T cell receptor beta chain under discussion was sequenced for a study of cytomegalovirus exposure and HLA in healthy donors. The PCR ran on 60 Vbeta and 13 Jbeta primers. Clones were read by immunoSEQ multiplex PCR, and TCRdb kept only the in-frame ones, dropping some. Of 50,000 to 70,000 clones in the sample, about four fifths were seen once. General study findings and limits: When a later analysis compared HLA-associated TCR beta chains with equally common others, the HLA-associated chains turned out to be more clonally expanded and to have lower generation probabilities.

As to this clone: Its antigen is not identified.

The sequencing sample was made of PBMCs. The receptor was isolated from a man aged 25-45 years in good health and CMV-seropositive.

The CDR3 is CASSEGRQGNSPLHF. The CDR3 DNA follows: TGTGCCAGCAGTGAAGGGAGACAGGGAAATTCACCCCTCCACTTT. The V gene is TRBV2, the J gene TRBJ1-6; 7 bases fit TRBD1. The CDR3 has 15 amino acids. The germline V gene encodes CDR1 SNHLY and CDR2 FYNNEI. V was pared by 1 base and J by 7 bases, with 4 bases of the junction left unmatched.